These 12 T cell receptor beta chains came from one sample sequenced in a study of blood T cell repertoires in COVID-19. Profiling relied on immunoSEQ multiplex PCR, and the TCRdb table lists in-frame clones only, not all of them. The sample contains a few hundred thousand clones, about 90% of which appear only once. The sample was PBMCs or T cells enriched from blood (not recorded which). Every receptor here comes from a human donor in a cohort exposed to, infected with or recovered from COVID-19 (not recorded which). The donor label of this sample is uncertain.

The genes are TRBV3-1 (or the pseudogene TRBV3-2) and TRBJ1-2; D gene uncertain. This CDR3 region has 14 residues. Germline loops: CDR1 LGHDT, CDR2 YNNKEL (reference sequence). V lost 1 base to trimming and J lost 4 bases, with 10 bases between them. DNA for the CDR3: TGTGCCAGCAGCCAAGGGGGAGAGACCTATGGCTACACCTTC. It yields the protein CASSQGGETYGYTF.

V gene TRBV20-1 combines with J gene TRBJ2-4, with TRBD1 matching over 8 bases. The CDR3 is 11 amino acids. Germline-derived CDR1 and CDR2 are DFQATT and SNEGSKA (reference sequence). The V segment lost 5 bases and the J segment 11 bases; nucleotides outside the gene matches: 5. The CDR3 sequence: CSAPLGQVQYF. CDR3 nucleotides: TGCAGTGCTCCCTTGGGACAGGTTCAGTACTTC.

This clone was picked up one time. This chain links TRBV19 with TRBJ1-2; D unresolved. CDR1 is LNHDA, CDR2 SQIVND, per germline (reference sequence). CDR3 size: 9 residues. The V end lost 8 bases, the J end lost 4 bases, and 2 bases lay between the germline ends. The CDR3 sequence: CASRYGYTF. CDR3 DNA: TGTGCCAGTCGCTATGGCTACACCTTC.

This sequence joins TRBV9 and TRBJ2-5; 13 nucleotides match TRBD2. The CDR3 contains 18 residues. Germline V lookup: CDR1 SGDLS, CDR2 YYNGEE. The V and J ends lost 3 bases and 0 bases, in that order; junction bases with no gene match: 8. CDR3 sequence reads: CASSAGTSGDLYQETQYF. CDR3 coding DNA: TGTGCCAGCAGCGCCGGGACTAGCGGGGACCTGTACCAAGAGACCCAGTACTTC.

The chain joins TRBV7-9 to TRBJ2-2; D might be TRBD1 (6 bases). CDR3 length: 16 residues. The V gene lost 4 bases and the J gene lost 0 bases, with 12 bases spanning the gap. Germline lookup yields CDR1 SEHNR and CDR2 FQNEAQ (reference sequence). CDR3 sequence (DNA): TGTGCCAGCAGCTCGAAAAGGACAGCGAACACCGGGGAGCTGTTTTTT. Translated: CASSSKRTANTGELFF.

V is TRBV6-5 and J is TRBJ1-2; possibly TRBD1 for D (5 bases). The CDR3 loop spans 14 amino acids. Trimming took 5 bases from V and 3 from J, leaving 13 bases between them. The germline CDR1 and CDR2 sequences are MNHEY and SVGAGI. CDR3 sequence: CASSPRRGDYGYTF. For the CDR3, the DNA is TGTGCCAGCAGTCCCCGCCGGGGGGACTATGGCTACACCTTC.

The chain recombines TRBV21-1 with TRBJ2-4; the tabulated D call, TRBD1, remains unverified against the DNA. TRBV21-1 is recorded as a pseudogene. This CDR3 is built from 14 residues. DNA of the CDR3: TGTGCCAGCCCGGACAGATTGGCCAAAAACATTCAGTACTTC. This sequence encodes CASPDRLAKNIQYF.

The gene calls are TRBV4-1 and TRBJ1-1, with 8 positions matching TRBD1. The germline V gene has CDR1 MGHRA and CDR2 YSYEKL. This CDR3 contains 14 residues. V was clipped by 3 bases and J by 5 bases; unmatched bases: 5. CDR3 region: CASSQDRVWTEAFF. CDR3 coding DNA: TGCGCCAGCAGCCAGGACAGGGTTTGGACTGAAGCTTTCTTT.

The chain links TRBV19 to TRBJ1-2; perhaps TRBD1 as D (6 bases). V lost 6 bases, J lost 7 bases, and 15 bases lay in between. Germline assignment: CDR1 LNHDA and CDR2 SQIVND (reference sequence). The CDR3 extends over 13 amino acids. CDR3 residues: CASSPRGGLGYTF. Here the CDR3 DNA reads TGTGCCAGTAGCCCTCGGGGGGGGCTTGGCTACACCTTC.

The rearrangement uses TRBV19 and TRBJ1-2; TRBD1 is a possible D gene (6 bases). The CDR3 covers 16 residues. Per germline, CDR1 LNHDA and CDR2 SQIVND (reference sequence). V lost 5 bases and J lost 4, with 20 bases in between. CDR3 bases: TGTGCCAGTAGTTCGTCGAGGGGGGGCATGGGCTATGGCTACACCTTC. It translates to CASSSSRGGMGYGYTF.

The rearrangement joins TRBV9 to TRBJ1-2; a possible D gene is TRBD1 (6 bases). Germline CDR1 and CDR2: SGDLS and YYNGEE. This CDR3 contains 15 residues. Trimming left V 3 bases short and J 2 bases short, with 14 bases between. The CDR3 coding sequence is TGTGCCAGCAGCGAGGGGGGGACGGTAAACTATGGCTACACCTTC. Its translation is CASSEGGTVNYGYTF. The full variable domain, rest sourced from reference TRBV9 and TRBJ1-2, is DSGVTQTPKHLITATGQRVTLRCSPRSGDLSVYWYQQSLDQGLQFLIQYYNGEERAKGNILERFSAQQFPDLHSELNLSSLELGDSALYFCASSEGGTVNYGYTFGSGTRLTVV.

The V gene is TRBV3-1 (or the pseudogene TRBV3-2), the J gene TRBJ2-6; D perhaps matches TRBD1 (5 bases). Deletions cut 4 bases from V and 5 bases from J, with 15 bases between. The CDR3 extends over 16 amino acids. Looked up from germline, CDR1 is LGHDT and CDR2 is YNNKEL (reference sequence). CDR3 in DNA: TGTGCCAGCAGCCCGGACACGTCTCTCCGGGCCAACGTCCTGACTTTC. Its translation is CASSPDTSLRANVLTF.